The 20 T cell receptor beta chains reported below all come from one sample, sequenced in a study of cytomegalovirus exposure and HLA in healthy donors (dated by TCRdb to the late 2010s). Library method: the immunoSEQ multiplex PCR assay. For the multiplex PCR, a mixture combining 60 forward primers for TCR Vbeta segments and 13 reverse primers for TCR Jbeta segments was used. In TCRdb, the immuneACCESS table is reduced to in-frame sequences with V and J assigned. These tables do not hold every clone; where another copy was compared, an unresolved V gene accounts for under half, and the others remain unexplained. The sample records 120,000 or so clones, around 66% of which are singletons. Jointly, the top ten make up roughly 1.4% of the sample. Material for sequencing was PBMCs. Receptors originate from a man in his late teens or twenties in good health and CMV-seronegative.

V gene TRBV30 combines with J gene TRBJ2-2; D gene uncertain. Germline V gives CDR1 GTSNPN, CDR2 SVGIG (reference sequence). The CDR3 contains 12 residues. Trimming took 5 bases from V and 4 from J, leaving 8 bases between them. CDR3 bases: TGTGCCTGGTCCATTTTCACCGGGGAGCTGTTTTTT. Residues: CAWSIFTGELFF.

This chain joins TRBV6-1 and TRBJ1-6; no reliable D call. Germline CDR1 is MNHNS and CDR2 is SASEGT. Trimming left V 3 bases short and J 10 bases short, with 22 bases between. The CDR3 sequence is 17 residues long. Here the CDR3 reads CASSEVWQSFLASPLHF. The CDR3 DNA reads as TGTGCCAGCAGTGAGGTCTGGCAGTCGTTTTTGGCATCACCCCTCCACTTT.

V and J are TRBV4-1 and TRBJ2-5, with 7 bases that match TRBD2. The J call is uncertain, as TRBJ2-7 better fits the DNA end. The CDR3 has 14 amino acids. Looked up from germline, CDR1 is MGHRA and CDR2 is YSYEKL. CDR3: CASSQPSRGDEQYF. As DNA, the CDR3 is TGCGCCAGCAGCCAACCATCCCGGGGGGACGAGCAGTACTTC.

The chain combines TRBV28 with TRBJ1-1, with D unresolved. There are 12 residues in the CDR3. CDR1 MDHEN and CDR2 SYDVKM come from the germline V gene. Trimming cost V 4 bases and J 10 bases, with 13 bases left between them. The chain's CDR3 is CASSSLYLGAFF. DNA of the CDR3: TGTGCCAGCAGTTCCTTATACCTAGGAGCTTTCTTT.

The genes are TRBV7-8 and TRBJ2-5; D gene uncertain. The CDR3 has 13 residues. Germline lookup yields CDR1 SGHVS and CDR2 FQNEAQ. The V gene lost 5 bases and the J gene lost 1 base, with 8 bases spanning the gap. The CDR3 here is CASSPSPQETQYF. The CDR3 DNA follows: TGTGCCAGCAGCCCCTCTCCCCAAGAGACCCAGTACTTC.

This clone showed up just once. This chain links TRBV28 with TRBJ2-1; tentatively, D is TRBD2 (7 bases). CDR1 is MDHEN, CDR2 SYDVKM, per germline. V lost 7 bases and J lost 8, with 21 bases in between. The CDR3 is 15 amino acids. In DNA form, the CDR3 reads TGTGCCAGCACCCTTAGGGGGGGGAGGGCTCATGAGCAGTTCTTC. The encoded protein is CASTLRGGRAHEQFF.

The V call is TRBV9, the J call TRBJ2-5; TRBD2 might be the D (7 bases). The germline CDR1 and CDR2 sequences are SGDLS and YYNGEE. This CDR3 spans 16 amino acids. Trimming took 0 bases from V and 5 from J, leaving 17 bases between them. CDR3 bases: TGTGCCAGCAGCGTAGGGGTGGGGGGGGGCGGGGAGACCCAGTACTTC. It is translated as CASSVGVGGGGETQYF.

The genes are TRBV25-1 and TRBJ2-1; TRBD1 matches 12 bases. J was trimmed by 8 bases and V by 4 bases; bases with no gene match: 9. The CDR3 spans 16 residues. Germline V lookup: CDR1 MGHDK, CDR2 SYGVNS. CDR3 sequence reads: CASSGHGTGGRDEQFF. CDR3 sequence (DNA): TGTGCCAGCAGTGGGCACGGGACAGGGGGCCGTGATGAGCAGTTCTTC.

This chain links TRBV10-2 with TRBJ2-7; TRBD1 matches 10 bases. Germline CDR1 and CDR2: WSHSY and SAAADI. CDR3 length equals 14 residues. Unmatched junction bases numbered 9, after V lost 8 bases and J lost 5 bases. This CDR3 reads CASLLGQGVHEQYF. DNA of the CDR3: TGCGCCAGCCTACTAGGACAGGGGGTCCACGAGCAGTACTTC.

The gene calls are TRBV2 and TRBJ2-7; D may be TRBD2 (6 bases). The V gene's germline CDR1 is SNHLY and CDR2 FYNNEI. Trimming shortened V by 2 bases and J by 2 bases, and 16 bases separated the two germline ends. The CDR3 consists of 16 residues. Here the CDR3 DNA reads TGTGCCAGCAGTGAATGGCGGGATTACTGGACCTACGAGCAGTACTTC. It specifies CASSEWRDYWTYEQYF.

This clone has only a few counts. The V gene is TRBV11-1, the J gene TRBJ1-3; 8 bases are a match to TRBD1. Germline CDR1 reads SGHAT; CDR2 reads FQDESV (reference sequence). This CDR3 is 18 amino acids long. Trimming cost V 5 bases and J 0 bases; bases outside gene matches: 12. The CDR3: CASSTWTGSIISGNTIYF. The CDR3 DNA is TGTGCCAGCAGCACCTGGACAGGGAGCATCATCTCTGGAAACACCATATATTTT.

The rearrangement joins TRBV14 to TRBJ1-1; TRBD1 is a possible D gene (5 bases). The CDR3 runs to 16 residues. Germline V gives CDR1 SGHDN, CDR2 FVKESK. With 0 bases removed from V and 1 base from J, the gap between germline ends came to 12 bases. The CDR3 DNA sequence: TGTGCCAGCAGCCAAGATTTGCAGGGCAGGAACACTGAAGCTTTCTTT. Its translation: CASSQDLQGRNTEAFF.

Only a few counts were recorded for this clone. V is TRBV27 and J is TRBJ2-6, with D uncertain. In germline, CDR1 is MNHEY, CDR2 SMNVEV (reference sequence). V shed 6 bases and J shed 0 bases, with 18 bases lying between them. The CDR3 is made up of 18 amino acids. Here the CDR3 reads CASRSSWQYSSGANVLTF. The CDR3, as DNA: TGTGCCAGCAGAAGTTCGTGGCAGTACAGCTCTGGGGCCAACGTCCTGACTTTC.

V usage is TRBV20-1 and J usage is TRBJ2-5, with D unresolved. V was trimmed by 7 bases and J by 5 bases, leaving 8 bases between them. Germline values: CDR1 DFQATT, CDR2 SNEGSKA (reference sequence). The CDR3 spans 10 residues. Here the CDR3 reads CSGPRETQYF. CDR3 coding DNA: TGCAGTGGGCCGAGGGAGACCCAGTACTTC.

The V gene is TRBV5-6, the J gene TRBJ2-3, with D possibly being TRBD2 (6 bases). Trimming took off 2 bases at V and 2 bases at J, with 12 bases between the two ends. Germline-derived CDR1 and CDR2 are SGHDT and YYEEEE. The CDR3 loop spans 15 amino acids. This chain's CDR3 is CASSFGSIHTDTQYF. CDR3 nucleotides: TGTGCCAGCAGCTTCGGGAGCATCCACACAGATACGCAGTATTTT.

The chain recombines TRBV7-9 with TRBJ1-2; 8 nucleotides align to TRBD1. With 1 base clipped from V and 8 bases from J, the junction kept 9 bases outside the gene matches. This CDR3 is built from 15 residues. CDR1 and CDR2 from the germline V gene are SEHNR and FQNEAQ (reference sequence). Written as DNA, the CDR3 is TGTGCCAGCAGCTTAGTTTCCTCAGGGGGCCGAGGCTACACCTTC. Translation gives CASSLVSSGGRGYTF.

The CDR3 DNA follows: TGTGCCAGCGAGGATTTTTCTGGGGCCAACGTCCTGACTTTC. It translates to CASEDFSGANVLTF. J is TRBJ2-6 and V is TRBV28; D remains unclear. V lost 8 bases to trimming and J lost 1 base, with 9 bases between them. CDR3 length: 14 amino acids. Per the germline V gene, CDR1 is MDHEN and CDR2 is SYDVKM.

The chain carries TRBV29-1 and TRBJ1-2; 9 bases align to TRBD1. The CDR3 contains 13 residues. V lost 4 bases, J lost 4 bases, and 4 bases stayed unmatched. Per germline, CDR1 SQVTM and CDR2 ANQGSEA. CDR3 in DNA: TGCAGCGTTGGGCCGGGACAGGGCTATGGCTACACCTTC. The encoded protein is CSVGPGQGYGYTF.

This clone was detected a few times. This rearrangement joins TRBV5-1 to TRBJ2-7, with 8 bases lining up with TRBD1. Germline trimming cut 4 bases from V and 5 bases from J; bases unmatched to any gene: 11. In germline, CDR1 is SGHRS, CDR2 YFSETQ. The CDR3 sequence is 15 residues long. DNA of the CDR3: TGCGCCAGCAGCCTACGGACAGGGTTAAAAAACGAGCAGTACTTC. Protein: CASSLRTGLKNEQYF.

The chain links TRBV7-6 to TRBJ2-3; 9 nucleotides align to TRBD2. This CDR3 contains 16 residues. V shed 1 base, J shed 6 bases, and the junction held 8 bases outside the gene matches. CDR1 and CDR2 (germline): SGHVS, FNYEAQ. CDR3 in amino acids: CASSLEASGNTDTQYF. DNA for the CDR3: TGTGCCAGCAGCTTAGAAGCTAGCGGGAATACTGATACGCAGTATTTT.